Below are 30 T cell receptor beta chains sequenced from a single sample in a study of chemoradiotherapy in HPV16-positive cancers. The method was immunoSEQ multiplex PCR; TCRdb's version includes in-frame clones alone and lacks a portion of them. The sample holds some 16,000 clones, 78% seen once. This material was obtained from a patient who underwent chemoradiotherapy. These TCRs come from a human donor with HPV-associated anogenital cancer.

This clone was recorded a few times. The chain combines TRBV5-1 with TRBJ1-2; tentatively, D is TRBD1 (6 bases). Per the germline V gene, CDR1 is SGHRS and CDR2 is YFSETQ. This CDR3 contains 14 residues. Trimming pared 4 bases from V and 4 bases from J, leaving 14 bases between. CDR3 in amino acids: CASSDLGQSYGYTF. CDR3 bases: TGCGCCAGCAGCGACCTAGGACAGAGCTATGGCTACACCTTC.

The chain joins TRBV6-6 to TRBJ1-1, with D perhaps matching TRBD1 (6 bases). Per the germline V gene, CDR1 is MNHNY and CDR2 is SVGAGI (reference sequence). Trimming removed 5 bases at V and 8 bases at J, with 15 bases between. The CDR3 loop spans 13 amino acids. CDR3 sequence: CASSRDTGTEAFF. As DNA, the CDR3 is TGTGCCAGCAGTCGAGACACCGGGACAGAAGCTTTCTTT.

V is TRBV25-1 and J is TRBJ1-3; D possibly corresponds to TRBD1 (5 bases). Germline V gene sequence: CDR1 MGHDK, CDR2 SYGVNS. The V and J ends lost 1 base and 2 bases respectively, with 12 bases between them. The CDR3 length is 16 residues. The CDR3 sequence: CASSESGRVAGNTIYF. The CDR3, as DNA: TGTGCCAGCAGTGAATCTGGCAGGGTTGCTGGAAACACCATATATTTT.

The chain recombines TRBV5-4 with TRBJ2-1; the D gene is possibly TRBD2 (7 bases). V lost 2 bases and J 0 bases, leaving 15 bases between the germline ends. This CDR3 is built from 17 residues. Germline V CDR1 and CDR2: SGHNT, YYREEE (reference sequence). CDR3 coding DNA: TGTGCCAGCAGCTTTGAGTGGAGGGGGGGCTCCTACAATGAGCAGTTCTTC. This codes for CASSFEWRGGSYNEQFF.

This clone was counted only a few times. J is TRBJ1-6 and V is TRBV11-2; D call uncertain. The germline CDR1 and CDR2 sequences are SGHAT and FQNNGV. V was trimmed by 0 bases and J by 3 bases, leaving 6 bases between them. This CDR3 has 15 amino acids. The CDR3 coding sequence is TGTGCCAGCAGCTTAGAGTGGGACTATAATTCACCCCTCCACTTT. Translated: CASSLEWDYNSPLHF.

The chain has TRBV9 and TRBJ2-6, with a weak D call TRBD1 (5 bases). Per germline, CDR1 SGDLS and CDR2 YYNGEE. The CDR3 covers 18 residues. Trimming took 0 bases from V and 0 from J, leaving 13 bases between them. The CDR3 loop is CASSVGPGKTSGANVLTF. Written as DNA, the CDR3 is TGTGCCAGCAGCGTAGGGCCAGGGAAAACCTCTGGGGCCAACGTCCTGACTTTC.

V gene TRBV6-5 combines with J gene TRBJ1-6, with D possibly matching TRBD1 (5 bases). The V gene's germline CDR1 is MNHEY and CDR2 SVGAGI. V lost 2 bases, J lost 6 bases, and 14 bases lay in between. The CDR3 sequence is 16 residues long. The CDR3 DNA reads TGTGCCAGCAGTTACGGGATAATTAGGGGTAATTCACCCCTCCACTTT. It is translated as CASSYGIIRGNSPLHF.

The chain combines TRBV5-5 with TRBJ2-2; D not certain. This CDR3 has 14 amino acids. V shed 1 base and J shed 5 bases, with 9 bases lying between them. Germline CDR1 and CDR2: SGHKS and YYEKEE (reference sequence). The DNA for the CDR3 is TGTGCCAGCAGCTTGCAGAGTAGGACCGGGGAGCTGTTTTTT. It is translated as CASSLQSRTGELFF.

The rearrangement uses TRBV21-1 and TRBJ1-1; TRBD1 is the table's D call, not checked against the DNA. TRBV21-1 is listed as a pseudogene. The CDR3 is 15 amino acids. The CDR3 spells CASSLPGGLNTEAFF. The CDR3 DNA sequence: TGTGCCAGCAGCCTCCCAGGGGGCCTGAACACTGAAGCTTTCTTT.

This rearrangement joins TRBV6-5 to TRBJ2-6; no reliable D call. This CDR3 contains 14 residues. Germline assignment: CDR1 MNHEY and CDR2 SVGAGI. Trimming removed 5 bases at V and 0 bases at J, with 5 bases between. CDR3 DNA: TGTGCCAGCAGTAAGAGCTCTGGGGCCAACGTCCTGACTTTC. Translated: CASSKSSGANVLTF.

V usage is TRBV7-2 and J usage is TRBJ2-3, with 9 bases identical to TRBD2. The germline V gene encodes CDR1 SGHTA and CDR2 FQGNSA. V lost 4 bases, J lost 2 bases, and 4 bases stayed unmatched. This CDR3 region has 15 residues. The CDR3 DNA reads TGTGCCAGCAGCTCAAGCGGGGGGTACACAGATACGCAGTATTTT. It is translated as CASSSSGGYTDTQYF.

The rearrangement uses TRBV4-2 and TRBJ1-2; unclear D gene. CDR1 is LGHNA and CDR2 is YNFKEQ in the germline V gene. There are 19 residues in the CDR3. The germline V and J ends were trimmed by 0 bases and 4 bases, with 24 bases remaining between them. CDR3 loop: CASSQEVTSRRSRIYGYTF. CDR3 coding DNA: TGTGCCAGCAGCCAAGAGGTTACCTCTAGGAGGTCAAGGATCTATGGCTACACCTTC.

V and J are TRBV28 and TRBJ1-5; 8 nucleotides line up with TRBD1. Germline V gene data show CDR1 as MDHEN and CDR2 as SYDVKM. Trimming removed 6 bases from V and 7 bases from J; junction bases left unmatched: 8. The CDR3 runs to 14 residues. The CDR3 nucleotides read TGTGCCAGCAGGGCAGGGGGCGGAGGGCAGCCCCAGCATTTT. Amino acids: CASRAGGGGQPQHF. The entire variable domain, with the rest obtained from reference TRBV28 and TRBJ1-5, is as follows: DVKVTQSSRYLVKRTGEKVFLECVQDMDHENMFWYRQDPGLGLRLIYFSYDVKMKEKGDIPEGYSVSREKKERFSLILESASTNQTSMYLCASRAGGGGQPQHFGDGTRLSIL.

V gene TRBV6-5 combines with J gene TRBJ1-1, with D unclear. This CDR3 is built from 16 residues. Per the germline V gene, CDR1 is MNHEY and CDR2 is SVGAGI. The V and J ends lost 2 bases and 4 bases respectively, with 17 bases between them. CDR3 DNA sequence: TGTGCCAGCAGTTACATCGATGAGTCTCGGTTCACTGAAGCTTTCTTT. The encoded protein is CASSYIDESRFTEAFF.

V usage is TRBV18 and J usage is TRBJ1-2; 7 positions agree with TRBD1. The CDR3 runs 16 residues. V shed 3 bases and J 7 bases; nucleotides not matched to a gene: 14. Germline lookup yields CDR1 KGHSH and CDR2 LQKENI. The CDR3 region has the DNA TGTGCCAGCTCACCCTCACTGGGCACAGGGGTTAGTGGCTACACCTTC. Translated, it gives CASSPSLGTGVSGYTF.

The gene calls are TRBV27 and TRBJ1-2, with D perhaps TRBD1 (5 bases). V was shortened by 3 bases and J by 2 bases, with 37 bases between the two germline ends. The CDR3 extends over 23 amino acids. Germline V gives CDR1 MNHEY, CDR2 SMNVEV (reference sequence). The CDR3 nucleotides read TGTGCCAGCAGTTTTCGCGCGTTTTTTGATGCGGGGACTTCCCCGGGCGTCAACTATGGCTACACCTTC. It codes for CASSFRAFFDAGTSPGVNYGYTF.

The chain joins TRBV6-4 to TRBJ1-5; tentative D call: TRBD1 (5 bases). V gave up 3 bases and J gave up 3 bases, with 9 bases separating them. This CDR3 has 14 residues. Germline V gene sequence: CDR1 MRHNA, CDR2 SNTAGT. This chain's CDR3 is CASSDRGINQPQHF. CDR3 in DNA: TGTGCCAGCAGTGATCGGGGGATCAATCAGCCCCAGCATTTT.

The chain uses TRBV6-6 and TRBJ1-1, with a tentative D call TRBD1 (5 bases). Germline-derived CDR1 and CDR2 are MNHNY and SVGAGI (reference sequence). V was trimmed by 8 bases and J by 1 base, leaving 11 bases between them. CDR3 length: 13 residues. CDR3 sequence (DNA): TGTGCCAGCGCAAGACAGAAGAACACTGAAGCTTTCTTT. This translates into CASARQKNTEAFF.

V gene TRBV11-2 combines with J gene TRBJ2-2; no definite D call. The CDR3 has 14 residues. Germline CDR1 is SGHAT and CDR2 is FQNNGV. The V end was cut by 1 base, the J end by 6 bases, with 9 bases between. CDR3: CASSLVAVAGELFF. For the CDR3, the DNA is TGTGCCAGCAGCTTAGTTGCTGTGGCCGGGGAGCTGTTTTTT.

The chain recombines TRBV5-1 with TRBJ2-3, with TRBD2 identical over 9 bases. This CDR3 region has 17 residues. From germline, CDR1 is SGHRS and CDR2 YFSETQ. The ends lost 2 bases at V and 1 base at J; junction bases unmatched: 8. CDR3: CASSFRGQRGGTDTQYF. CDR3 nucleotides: TGCGCCAGCAGCTTTCGGGGCCAGCGGGGGGGCACAGATACGCAGTATTTT.

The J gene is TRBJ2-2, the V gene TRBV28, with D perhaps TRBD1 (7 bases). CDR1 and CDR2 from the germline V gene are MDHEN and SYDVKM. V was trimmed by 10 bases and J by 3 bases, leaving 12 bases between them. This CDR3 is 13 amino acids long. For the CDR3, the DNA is TGTGCCACAGGGGGGTTTGACACCGGGGAGCTGTTTTTT. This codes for CATGGFDTGELFF.

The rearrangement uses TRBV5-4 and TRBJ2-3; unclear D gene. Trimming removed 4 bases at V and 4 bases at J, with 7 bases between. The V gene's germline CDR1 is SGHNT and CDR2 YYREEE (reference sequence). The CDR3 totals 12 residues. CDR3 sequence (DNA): TGTGCCAGCAGCCCACGCCCAGATACGCAGTATTTT. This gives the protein CASSPRPDTQYF. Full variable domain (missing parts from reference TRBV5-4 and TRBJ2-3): ETGVTQSPTHLIKTRGQQVTLRCSSQSGHNTVSWYQQALGQGPQFIFQYYREEENGRGNFPPRFSGLQFPNYSSELNVNALELDDSALYLCASSPRPDTQYFGPGTRLTVL.

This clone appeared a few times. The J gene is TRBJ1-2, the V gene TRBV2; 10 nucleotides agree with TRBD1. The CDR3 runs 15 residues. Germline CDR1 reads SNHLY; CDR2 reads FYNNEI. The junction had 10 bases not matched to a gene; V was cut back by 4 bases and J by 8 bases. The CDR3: CASSVMVGTGEGYTF. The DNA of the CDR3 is TGTGCCAGCAGTGTTATGGTAGGGACAGGGGAAGGCTACACCTTC.

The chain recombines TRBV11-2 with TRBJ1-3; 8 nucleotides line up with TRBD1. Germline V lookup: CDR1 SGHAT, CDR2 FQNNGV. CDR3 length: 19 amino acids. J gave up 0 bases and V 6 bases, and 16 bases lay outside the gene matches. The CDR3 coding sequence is TGTGCCAGCAGTCTCCGGGACAGGCGTTTATTTAGCTCTGGAAACACCATATATTTT. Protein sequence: CASSLRDRRLFSSGNTIYF. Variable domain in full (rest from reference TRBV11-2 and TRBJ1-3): EAGVAQSPRYKIIEKRQSVAFWCNPISGHATLYWYQQILGQGPKLLIQFQNNGVVDDSQLPKDRFSAERLKGVDSTLKIQPAKLEDSAVYLCASSLRDRRLFSSGNTIYFGEGSWLTVV.

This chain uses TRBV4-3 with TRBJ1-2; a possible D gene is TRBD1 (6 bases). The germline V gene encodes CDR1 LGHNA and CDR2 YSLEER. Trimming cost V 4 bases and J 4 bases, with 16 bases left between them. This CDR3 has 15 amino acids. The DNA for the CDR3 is TGCGCCAGCAGCCCTCTTGACAGGCCCCTCTATGGCTACACCTTC. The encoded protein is CASSPLDRPLYGYTF.

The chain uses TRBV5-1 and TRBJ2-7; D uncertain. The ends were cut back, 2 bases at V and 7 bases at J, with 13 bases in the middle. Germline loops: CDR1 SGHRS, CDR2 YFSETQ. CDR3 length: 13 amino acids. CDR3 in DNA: TGCGCCAGCAGCTTACTGGGTAGCACAGAGCAGTACTTC. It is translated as CASSLLGSTEQYF.

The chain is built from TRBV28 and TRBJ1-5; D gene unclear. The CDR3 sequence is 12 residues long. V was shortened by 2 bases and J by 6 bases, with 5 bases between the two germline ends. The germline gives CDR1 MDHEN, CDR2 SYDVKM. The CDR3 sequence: CASSLPTQPQHF. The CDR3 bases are TGTGCCAGCAGTTTACCAACTCAGCCCCAGCATTTT.

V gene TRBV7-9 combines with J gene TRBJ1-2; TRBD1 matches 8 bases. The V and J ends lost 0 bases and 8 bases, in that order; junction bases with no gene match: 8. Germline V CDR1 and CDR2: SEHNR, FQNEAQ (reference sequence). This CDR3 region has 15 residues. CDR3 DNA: TGTGCCAGCAGCTTAGCGGGACAGGAGATTCGGGGCTACACCTTC. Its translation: CASSLAGQEIRGYTF.

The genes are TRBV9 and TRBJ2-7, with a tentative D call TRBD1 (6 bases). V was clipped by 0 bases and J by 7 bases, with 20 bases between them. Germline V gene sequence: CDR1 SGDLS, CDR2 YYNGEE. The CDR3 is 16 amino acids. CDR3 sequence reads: CASSVGGRGGYREQYF. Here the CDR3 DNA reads TGTGCCAGCAGCGTAGGGGGCAGGGGCGGGTATCGGGAGCAGTACTTC.

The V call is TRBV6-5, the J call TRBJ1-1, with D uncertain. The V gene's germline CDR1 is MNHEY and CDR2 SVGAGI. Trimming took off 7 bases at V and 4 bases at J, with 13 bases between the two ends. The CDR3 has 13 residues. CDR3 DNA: TGTGCCAGCATCGACTCAGGCTTCACTGAAGCTTTCTTT. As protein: CASIDSGFTEAFF.